The text below deals with one TCR beta chain. The record originates from a study of blood T cell repertoires in COVID-19. Whole-study context: The origin of the acute and convalescent COVID-19 samples was the United States, Italy and Spain.

TCRdb's table, derived via immunoSEQ multiplex PCR, lists solely in-frame clones and lacks some. Among approximately 350,000 clones listed, around nine tenths were seen once. CDR3 length: 15 residues. The V gene's germline CDR1 is SGHRS and CDR2 YFSETQ. With V trimmed by 3 bases and J by 4 bases, 6 bases remained unmatched. The V and J genes are TRBV5-1 and TRBJ1-2; 10 bases map to TRBD1. Sequencing was done on a sample of peripheral blood. This receptor was identified in a woman between 70 and 85 years old with COVID-19, enrolled during active disease. The CDR3 loop is CASSSGTGVLYGYTF. CDR3 sequence (DNA): TGCGCCAGCAGCTCCGGGACAGGGGTACTCTATGGCTACACCTTC.